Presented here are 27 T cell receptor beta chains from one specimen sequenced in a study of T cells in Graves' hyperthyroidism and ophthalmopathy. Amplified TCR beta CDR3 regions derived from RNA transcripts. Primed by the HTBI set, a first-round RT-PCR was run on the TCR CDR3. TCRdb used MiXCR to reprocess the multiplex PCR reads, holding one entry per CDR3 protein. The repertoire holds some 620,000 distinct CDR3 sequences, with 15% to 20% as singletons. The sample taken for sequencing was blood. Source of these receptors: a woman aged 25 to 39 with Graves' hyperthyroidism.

Here the CDR3 reads CAISDYLGGEQYF. The CDR3, as DNA: TGTGCCATCAGTGACTATCTCGGGGGCGAGCAGTACTTC. The gene calls are TRBV10-3 and TRBJ2-7, with TRBD2 as a possible D gene (6 bases). This CDR3 contains 13 residues. V was clipped by 3 bases and J by 6 bases, with 12 bases between them. Germline assignment: CDR1 ENHRY and CDR2 SYGVKD.

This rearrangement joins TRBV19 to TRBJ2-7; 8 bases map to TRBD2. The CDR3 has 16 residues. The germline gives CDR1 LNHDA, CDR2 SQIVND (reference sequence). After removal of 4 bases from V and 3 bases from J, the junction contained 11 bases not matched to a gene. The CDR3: CASSKSWREVLYEQYF. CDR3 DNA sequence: TGTGCCAGTAGTAAGTCCTGGCGGGAGGTACTCTACGAGCAGTACTTC.

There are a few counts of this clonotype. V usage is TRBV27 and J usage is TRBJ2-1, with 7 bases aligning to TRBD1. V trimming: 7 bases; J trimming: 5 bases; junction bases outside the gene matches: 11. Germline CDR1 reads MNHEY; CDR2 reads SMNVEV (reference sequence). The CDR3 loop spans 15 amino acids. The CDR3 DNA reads TGTGCCAGCACCCCAGGGGGAGTCCGCCACAATGAGCAGTTCTTC. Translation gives CASTPGGVRHNEQFF.

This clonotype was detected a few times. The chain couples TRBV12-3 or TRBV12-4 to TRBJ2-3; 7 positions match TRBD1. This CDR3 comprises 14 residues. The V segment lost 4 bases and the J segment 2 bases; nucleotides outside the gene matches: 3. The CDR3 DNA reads TGTGCCAGCAGTTGGGGACAGCCCACAGATACGCAGTATTTT. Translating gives CASSWGQPTDTQYF.

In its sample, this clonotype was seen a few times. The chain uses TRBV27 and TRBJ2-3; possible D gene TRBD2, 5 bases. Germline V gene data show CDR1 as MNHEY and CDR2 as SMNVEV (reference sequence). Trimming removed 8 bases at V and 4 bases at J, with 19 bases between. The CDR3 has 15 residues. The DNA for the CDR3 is TGTGCCAGCCGAATTACCCGGGGATGGGCAGATACGCAGTATTTT. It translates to CASRITRGWADTQYF.

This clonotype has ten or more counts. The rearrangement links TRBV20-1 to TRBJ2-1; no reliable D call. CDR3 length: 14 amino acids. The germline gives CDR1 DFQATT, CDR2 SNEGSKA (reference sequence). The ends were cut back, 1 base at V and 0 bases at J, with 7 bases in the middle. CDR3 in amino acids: CSARAVSSYNEQFF. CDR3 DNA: TGCAGTGCTAGAGCCGTGAGCTCCTACAATGAGCAGTTCTTC.

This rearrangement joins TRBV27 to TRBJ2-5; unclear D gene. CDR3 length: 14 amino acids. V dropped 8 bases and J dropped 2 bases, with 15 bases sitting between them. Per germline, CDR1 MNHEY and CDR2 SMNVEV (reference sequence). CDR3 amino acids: CASARAEGQETQYF. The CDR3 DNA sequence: TGTGCCAGCGCAAGGGCGGAAGGACAAGAGACCCAGTACTTC.

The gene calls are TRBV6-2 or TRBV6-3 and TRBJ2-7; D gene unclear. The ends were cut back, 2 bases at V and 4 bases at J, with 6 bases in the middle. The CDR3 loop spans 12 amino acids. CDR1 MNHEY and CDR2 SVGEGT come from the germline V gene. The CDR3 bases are TGTGCCAGCAGTTACACCCTATACGAGCAGTACTTC. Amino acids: CASSYTLYEQYF.

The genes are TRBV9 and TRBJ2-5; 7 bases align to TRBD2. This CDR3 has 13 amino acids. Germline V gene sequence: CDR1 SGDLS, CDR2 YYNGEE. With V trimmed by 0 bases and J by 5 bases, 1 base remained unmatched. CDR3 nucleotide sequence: TGTGCCAGCAGCGTAGGACTAGCTGAGACCCAGTACTTC. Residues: CASSVGLAETQYF.

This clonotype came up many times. For the CDR3, the DNA is TGCAGCGTTAGGCAGGGGAACGTGAACACTGAAGCTTTCTTT. Protein product: CSVRQGNVNTEAFF. The V and J genes are TRBV29-1 and TRBJ1-1; D is perhaps TRBD1 (6 bases). The CDR3 extends over 14 amino acids. Per the germline V gene, CDR1 is SQVTM and CDR2 is ANQGSEA. Trimming took 5 bases from V and 0 from J, leaving 13 bases between them. Looking up the rest from reference TRBV29-1 and TRBJ1-1 gives the full variable domain: SAVISQKPSRDICQRGTSLTIQCQVDSQVTMMFWYRQQPGQSLTLIATANQGSEATYESGFVIDKFPISRPNLTFSTLTVSNMSPEDSSIYLCSVRQGNVNTEAFFGQGTRLTVV.

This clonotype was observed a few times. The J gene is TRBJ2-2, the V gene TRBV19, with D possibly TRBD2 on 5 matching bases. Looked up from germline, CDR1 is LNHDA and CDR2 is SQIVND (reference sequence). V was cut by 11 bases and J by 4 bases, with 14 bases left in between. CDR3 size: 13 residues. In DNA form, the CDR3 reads TGTGCCTCAACCAGACTACTCACCGGGGAGCTGTTTTTT. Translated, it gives CASTRLLTGELFF.

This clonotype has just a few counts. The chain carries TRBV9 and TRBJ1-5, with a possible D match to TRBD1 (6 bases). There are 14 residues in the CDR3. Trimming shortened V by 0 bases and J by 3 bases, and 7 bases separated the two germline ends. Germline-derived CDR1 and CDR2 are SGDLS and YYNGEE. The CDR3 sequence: CASSVGTVNQPQHF. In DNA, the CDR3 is TGTGCCAGCAGCGTAGGGACAGTCAATCAGCCCCAGCATTTT.

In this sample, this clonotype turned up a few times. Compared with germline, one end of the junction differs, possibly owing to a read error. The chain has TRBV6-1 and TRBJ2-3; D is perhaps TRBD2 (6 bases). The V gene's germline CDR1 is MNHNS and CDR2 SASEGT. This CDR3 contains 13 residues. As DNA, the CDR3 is TGCGCTGCTAGGCGGGAAAGTACAGATACGCAGTATTTT. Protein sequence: CAARRESTDTQYF.

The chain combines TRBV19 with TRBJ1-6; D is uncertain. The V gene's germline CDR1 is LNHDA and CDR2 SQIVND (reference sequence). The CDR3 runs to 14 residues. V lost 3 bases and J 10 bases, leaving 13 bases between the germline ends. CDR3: CASSIRRAESPLHF. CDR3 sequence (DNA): TGTGCCAGTAGTATCAGGAGGGCTGAGTCACCCCTCCACTTT.

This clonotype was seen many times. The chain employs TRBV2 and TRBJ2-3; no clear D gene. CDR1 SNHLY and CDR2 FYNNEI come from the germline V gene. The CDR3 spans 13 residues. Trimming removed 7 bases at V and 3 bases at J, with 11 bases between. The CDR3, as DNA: TGTGCCAGCACGGTTGGCCTAACAGATACGCAGTATTTT. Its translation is CASTVGLTDTQYF.

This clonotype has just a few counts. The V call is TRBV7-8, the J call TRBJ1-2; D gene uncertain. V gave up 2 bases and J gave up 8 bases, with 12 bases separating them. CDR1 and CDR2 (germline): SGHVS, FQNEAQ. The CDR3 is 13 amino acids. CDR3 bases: TGTGCCAGCAGCTTAATATTCGGGAACGGCTACACCTTC. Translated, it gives CASSLIFGNGYTF.

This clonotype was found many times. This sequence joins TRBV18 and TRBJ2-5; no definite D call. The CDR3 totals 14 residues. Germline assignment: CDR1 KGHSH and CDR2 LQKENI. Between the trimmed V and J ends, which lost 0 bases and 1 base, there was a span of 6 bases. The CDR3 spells CASSPPSTQETQYF. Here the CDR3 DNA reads TGTGCCAGCTCACCACCCTCGACCCAAGAGACCCAGTACTTC. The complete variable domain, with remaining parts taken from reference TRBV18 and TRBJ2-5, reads NAGVMQNPRHLVRRRGQEARLRCSPMKGHSHVYWYRQLPEEGLKFMVYLQKENIIDESGMPKERFSAEFPKEGPSILRIQQVVRGDSAAYFCASSPPSTQETQYFGPGTRLLVL.

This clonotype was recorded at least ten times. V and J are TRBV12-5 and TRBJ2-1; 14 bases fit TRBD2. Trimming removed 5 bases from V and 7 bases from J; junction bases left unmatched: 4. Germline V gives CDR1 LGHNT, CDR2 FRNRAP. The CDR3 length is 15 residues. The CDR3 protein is CASGRTSGGWNEQFF. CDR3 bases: TGTGCTAGTGGTAGGACTAGCGGGGGGTGGAATGAGCAGTTCTTC.

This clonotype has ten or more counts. The CDR3 DNA reads TGTGCCAGCATAACCGGTGGGACCACCGGGGAGCTGTTTTTT. Translation gives CASITGGTTGELFF. The rearrangement joins TRBV12-3 or TRBV12-4 to TRBJ2-2; D assignment may be TRBD1 or TRBD2 (5 bases each). The CDR3 runs 14 residues. Trimming pared 7 bases from V and 4 bases from J, leaving 13 bases between.

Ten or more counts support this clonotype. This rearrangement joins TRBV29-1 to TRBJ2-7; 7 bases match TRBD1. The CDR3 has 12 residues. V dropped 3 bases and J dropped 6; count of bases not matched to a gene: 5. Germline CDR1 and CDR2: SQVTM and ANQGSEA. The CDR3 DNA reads TGCAGCGTTGATGGCCAGGGGGTCGAGCAGTACTTC. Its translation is CSVDGQGVEQYF.

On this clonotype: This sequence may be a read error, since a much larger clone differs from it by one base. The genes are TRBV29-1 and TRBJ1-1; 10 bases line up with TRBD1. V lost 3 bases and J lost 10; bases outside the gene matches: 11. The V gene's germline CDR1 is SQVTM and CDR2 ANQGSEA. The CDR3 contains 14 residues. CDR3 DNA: TGCAGCGTTGACGGACAGGGGGTAGATGCTGGAGCTTTCTTT. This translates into CSVDGQGVDAGAFF.

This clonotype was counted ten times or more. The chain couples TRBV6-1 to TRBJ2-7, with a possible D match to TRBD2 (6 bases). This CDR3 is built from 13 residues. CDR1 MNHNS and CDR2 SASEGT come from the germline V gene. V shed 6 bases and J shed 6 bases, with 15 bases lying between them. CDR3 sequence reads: CASRDDLGGEQYF. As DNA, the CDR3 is TGTGCCAGCAGAGACGACCTGGGGGGCGAGCAGTACTTC.

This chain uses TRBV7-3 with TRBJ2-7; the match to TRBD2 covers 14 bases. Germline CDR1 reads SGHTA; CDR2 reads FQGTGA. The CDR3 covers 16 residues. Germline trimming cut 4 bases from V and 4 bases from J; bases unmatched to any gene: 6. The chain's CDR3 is CASSSRTSGRKYEQYF. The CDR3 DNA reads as TGTGCCAGCAGCTCCAGGACTAGCGGGAGGAAGTACGAGCAGTACTTC.

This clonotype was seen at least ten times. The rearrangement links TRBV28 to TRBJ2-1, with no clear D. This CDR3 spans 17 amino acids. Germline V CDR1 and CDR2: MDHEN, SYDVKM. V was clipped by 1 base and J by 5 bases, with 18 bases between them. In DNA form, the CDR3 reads TGTGCCAGCAGTTTATCCCGGGCAGGTGCCCCGCACAATGAGCAGTTCTTC. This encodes CASSLSRAGAPHNEQFF. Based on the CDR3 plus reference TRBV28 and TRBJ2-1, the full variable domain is DVKVTQSSRYLVKRTGEKVFLECVQDMDHENMFWYRQDPGLGLRLIYFSYDVKMKEKGDIPEGYSVSREKKERFSLILESASTNQTSMYLCASSLSRAGAPHNEQFFGPGTRLTVL.

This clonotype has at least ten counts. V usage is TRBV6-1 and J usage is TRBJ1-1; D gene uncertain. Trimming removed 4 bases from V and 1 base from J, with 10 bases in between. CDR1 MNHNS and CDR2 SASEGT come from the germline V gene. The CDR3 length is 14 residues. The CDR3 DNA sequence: TGTGCCAGCAGTGTAGGGAGGGCGAACACTGAAGCTTTCTTT. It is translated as CASSVGRANTEAFF.

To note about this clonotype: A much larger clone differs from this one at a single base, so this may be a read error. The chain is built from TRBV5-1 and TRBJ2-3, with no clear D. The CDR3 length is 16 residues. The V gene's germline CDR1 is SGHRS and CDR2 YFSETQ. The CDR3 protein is CVSSLDRAIYTDTQYF. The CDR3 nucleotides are TGCGTCAGCAGCTTGGATCGCGCCATCTACACAGATACGCAGTATTTT.

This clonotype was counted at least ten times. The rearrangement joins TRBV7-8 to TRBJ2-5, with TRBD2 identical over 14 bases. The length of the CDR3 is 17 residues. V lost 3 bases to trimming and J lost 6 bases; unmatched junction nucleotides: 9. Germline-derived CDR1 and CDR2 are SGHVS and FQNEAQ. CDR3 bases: TGTGCCAGCAGCTTTCAACCTCGGACTAGCGGGAGGCAGACCCAGTACTTC. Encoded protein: CASSFQPRTSGRQTQYF. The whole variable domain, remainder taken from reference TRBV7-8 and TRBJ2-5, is GAGVSQSPRYKVAKRGQDVALRCDPISGHVSLFWYQQALGQGPEFLTYFQNEAQLDKSGLPSDRFFAERPEGSVSTLKIQRTQQEDSAVYLCASSFQPRTSGRQTQYFGPGTRLLVL.